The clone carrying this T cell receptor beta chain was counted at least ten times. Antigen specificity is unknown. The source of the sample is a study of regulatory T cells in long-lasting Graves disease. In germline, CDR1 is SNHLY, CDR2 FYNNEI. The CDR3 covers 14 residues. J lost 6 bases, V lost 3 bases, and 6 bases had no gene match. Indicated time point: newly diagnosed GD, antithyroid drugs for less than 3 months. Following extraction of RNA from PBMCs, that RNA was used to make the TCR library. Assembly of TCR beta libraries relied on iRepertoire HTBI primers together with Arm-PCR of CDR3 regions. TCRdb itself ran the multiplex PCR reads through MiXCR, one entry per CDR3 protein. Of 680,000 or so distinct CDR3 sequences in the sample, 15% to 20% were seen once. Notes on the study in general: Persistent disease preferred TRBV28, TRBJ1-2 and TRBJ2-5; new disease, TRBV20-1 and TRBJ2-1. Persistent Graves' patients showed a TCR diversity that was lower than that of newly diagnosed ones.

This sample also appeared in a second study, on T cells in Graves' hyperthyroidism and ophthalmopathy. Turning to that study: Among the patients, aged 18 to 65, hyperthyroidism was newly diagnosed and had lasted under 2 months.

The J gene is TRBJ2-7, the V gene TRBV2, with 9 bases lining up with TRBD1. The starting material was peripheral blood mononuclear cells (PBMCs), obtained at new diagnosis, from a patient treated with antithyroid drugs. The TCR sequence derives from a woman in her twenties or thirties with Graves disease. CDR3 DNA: TGTGCCAGCAGTGATGGGACAGGGAGGGGCGAGCAGTACTTC. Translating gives CASSDGTGRGEQYF. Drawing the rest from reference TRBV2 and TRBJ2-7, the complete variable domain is EPEVTQTPSHQVTQMGQEVILRCVPISNHLYFYWYRQILGQKVEFLVSFYNNEISEKSEIFDDQFSVERPDGSNFTLKIRSTKLEDSAMYFCASSDGTGRGEQYFGPGTRLTVT.